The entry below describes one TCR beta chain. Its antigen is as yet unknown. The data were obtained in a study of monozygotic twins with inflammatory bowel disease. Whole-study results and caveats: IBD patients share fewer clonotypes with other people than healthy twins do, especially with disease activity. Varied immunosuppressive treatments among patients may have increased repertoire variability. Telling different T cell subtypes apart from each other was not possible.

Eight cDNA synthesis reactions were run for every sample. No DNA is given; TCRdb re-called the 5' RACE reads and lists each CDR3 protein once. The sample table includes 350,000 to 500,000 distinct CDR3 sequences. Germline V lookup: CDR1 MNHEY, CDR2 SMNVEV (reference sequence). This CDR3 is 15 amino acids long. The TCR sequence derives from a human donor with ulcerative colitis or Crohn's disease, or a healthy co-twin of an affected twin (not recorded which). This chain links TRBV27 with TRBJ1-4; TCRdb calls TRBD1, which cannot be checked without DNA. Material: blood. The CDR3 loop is CASSPDRLINEKLFF.